The 16 T cell receptor beta chains reported below all come from one sample, sequenced in a study of T-cell reconstitution after alpha-beta-depleted transplantation in children. Using unique molecular identifiers, the investigators prepared the TCRbeta library. Each CDR3 protein is one row after TCRdb ran MiXCR on the PCR reads. Seen here are roughly 790,000 distinct CDR3 sequences, roughly 15% observed once, and the top ten hold approximately 5%. This sample comprised PBMCs, mostly from graft donor cells, obtained 360 days after TCRalphabeta/CD19-depleted stem cell transplant. The source is a male patient aged 10 to 17 who had a stem cell transplant for acute lymphoblastic leukemia, so the T cells may come from the graft donor.

V is TRBV5-1 and J is TRBJ2-7, with D unresolved. The length of the CDR3 is 12 residues. From germline, CDR1 is SGHRS and CDR2 YFSETQ. V was trimmed by 4 bases and J by 7 bases, leaving 12 bases between them. The CDR3 here is CASSAGSREQYF. CDR3 coding DNA: TGCGCCAGCAGCGCCGGGTCTCGGGAGCAGTACTTC.

This clonotype has a handful of counts. This chain links TRBV7-8 with TRBJ1-1; D may be TRBD1 (5 bases). Germline values: CDR1 SGHVS, CDR2 FQNEAQ. Trimming took 3 bases from V and 0 from J, leaving 14 bases between them. The CDR3 spans 16 residues. The CDR3 protein is CASSFPQGTVNTEAFF. The CDR3 DNA reads as TGTGCCAGCAGCTTTCCGCAAGGGACGGTGAACACTGAAGCTTTCTTT. Full variable domain (missing parts from reference TRBV7-8 and TRBJ1-1): GAGVSQSPRYKVAKRGQDVALRCDPISGHVSLFWYQQALGQGPEFLTYFQNEAQLDKSGLPSDRFFAERPEGSVSTLKIQRTQQEDSAVYLCASSFPQGTVNTEAFFGQGTRLTVV.

This chain joins TRBV9 and TRBJ1-1; D remains unclear. In germline, CDR1 is SGDLS, CDR2 YYNGEE. V lost 0 bases, J lost 0 bases, and 12 bases lay in between. The CDR3 is 16 amino acids. The CDR3 region is CASSVGPANMNTEAFF. In DNA, the CDR3 is TGTGCCAGCAGCGTAGGGCCAGCCAATATGAACACTGAAGCTTTCTTT.

This clonotype occurred many times. The rearrangement joins TRBV12-3 or TRBV12-4 to TRBJ2-7; perhaps TRBD1 as D (6 bases). The CDR3 extends over 14 amino acids. Deletions cut 1 base from V and 4 bases from J, with 11 bases between. Written as DNA, the CDR3 is TGTGCCAGCAGTTTAGGGGACAAAAGATACGAGCAGTACTTC. Its protein is CASSLGDKRYEQYF.

This clonotype has more than one count but fewer than ten. The rearrangement joins TRBV20-1 to TRBJ2-5; D is ambiguous. CDR1 is DFQATT, CDR2 SNEGSKA, per germline (reference sequence). Deletions cut 7 bases from V and 4 bases from J, with 7 bases between. The CDR3 totals 10 residues. This CDR3 reads CSVWGETQYF. The CDR3 bases are TGCAGTGTATGGGGAGAGACCCAGTACTTC.

V is TRBV7-9 and J is TRBJ2-7, with 8 bases matching TRBD1. Looked up from germline, CDR1 is SEHNR and CDR2 is FQNEAQ (reference sequence). Losses at the gene ends were 8 bases for V and 3 bases for J; bases not matched to a gene: 9. The CDR3 consists of 14 residues. The CDR3 sequence is CASFSDRDDYEQYF. The CDR3 DNA is TGTGCCAGCTTCTCGGACAGGGACGACTACGAGCAGTACTTC.

This clonotype has only a few counts. The chain joins TRBV3-1 to TRBJ2-7, with 8 bases lining up with TRBD1. The CDR3 length is 12 residues. Germline lookup yields CDR1 LGHDT and CDR2 YNNKEL (reference sequence). J lost 12 bases, V lost 4 bases, and 8 bases had no gene match. In DNA form, the CDR3 reads TGTGCCAGCAGCCCATTAGGACAGGGACTGTACTTC. This codes for CASSPLGQGLYF.

This chain connects TRBV7-6 to TRBJ2-4, with 7 bases lining up with TRBD2. The germline CDR1 and CDR2 sequences are SGHVS and FNYEAQ. This CDR3 contains 15 residues. V gave up 5 bases and J gave up 3 bases; unmatched junction bases: 7. The CDR3 DNA is TGTGCCAGCAGCCCGGGCGGGGGAGGCAAAAACATTCAGTACTTC. It specifies CASSPGGGGKNIQYF. The variable domain in full, with the rest retrieved from reference TRBV7-6 and TRBJ2-4, is GAGVSQSPRYKVTKRGQDVALRCDPISGHVSLYWYRQALGQGPEFLTYFNYEAQQDKSGLPNDRFSAERPEGSISTLTIQRTEQRDSAMYRCASSPGGGGKNIQYFGAGTRLSVL.

V gene TRBV20-1 combines with J gene TRBJ1-5; D unclear. Germline V lookup: CDR1 DFQATT, CDR2 SNEGSKA (reference sequence). The CDR3 sequence is 13 residues long. Between the trimmed V and J ends, which lost 2 bases and 4 bases, there was a span of 9 bases. DNA of the CDR3: TGCAGTGCTAGAATCGGAGGGAATCAGCCCCAGCATTTT. Residues: CSARIGGNQPQHF.

The table lists this clonotype with a few counts. The chain couples TRBV5-1 to TRBJ2-2, with D unresolved. V lost 4 bases to trimming and J lost 5 bases, with 9 bases between them. This CDR3 has 13 residues. The germline V gene encodes CDR1 SGHRS and CDR2 YFSETQ. CDR3 loop: CASSHYPTGELFF. CDR3 DNA: TGCGCCAGCAGCCACTACCCGACCGGGGAGCTGTTTTTT.

CDR3 in DNA: TGTGCCAGCAGTGAATCGAAGGCACAGTTGGCAGGGCAGTTCTTC. This codes for CASSESKAQLAGQFF. The V gene is TRBV25-1, the J gene TRBJ2-1; D call uncertain. The CDR3 runs to 15 residues. V was clipped by 1 base and J by 12 bases, with 19 bases between them. The germline V gene has CDR1 MGHDK and CDR2 SYGVNS.

DNA for the CDR3: TGCAGTGCTAGAATCCCAGCGGGAGCGGGAGGGTCCTACAATGAGCAGTTCTTC. Translation gives CSARIPAGAGGSYNEQFF. The V and J genes are TRBV20-1 and TRBJ2-1, with TRBD2 identical over 10 bases. V dropped 2 bases and J dropped 1; count of bases not matched to a gene: 11. Per germline, CDR1 DFQATT and CDR2 SNEGSKA (reference sequence). This CDR3 is built from 18 residues.

This clonotype was recorded a few times. J is TRBJ2-7 and V is TRBV14, with unresolved D. The germline CDR1 and CDR2 sequences are SGHDN and FVKESK. Trimming took off 5 bases at V and 7 bases at J, with 15 bases between the two ends. This CDR3 has 13 residues. This CDR3 reads CASSTYTFREQYF. The CDR3 DNA reads as TGTGCCAGCAGCACCTACACTTTTCGGGAGCAGTACTTC.

This clonotype has a handful of counts. The V gene is TRBV20-1, the J gene TRBJ2-3; 9 nucleotides line up with TRBD2. V lost 1 base to trimming and J lost 4 bases; unmatched junction nucleotides: 15. The CDR3 runs to 18 residues. Looked up from germline, CDR1 is DFQATT and CDR2 is SNEGSKA (reference sequence). The CDR3, as DNA: TGCAGTGCTAGAGGGGCTGGGGCGGGAGGGCCGGCAGCAGATACGCAGTATTTT. Its protein is CSARGAGAGGPAADTQYF.

The rearrangement joins TRBV6-5 to TRBJ2-1, with TRBD2 matching over 9 bases. J was trimmed by 7 bases and V by 0 bases; bases with no gene match: 4. The CDR3 contains 15 residues. Germline V CDR1 and CDR2: MNHEY, SVGAGI. The CDR3 DNA reads as TGTGCCAGCAGTTACTCTAGCGGGAGTAGGAATGAGCAGTTCTTC. It codes for CASSYSSGSRNEQFF.

The genes are TRBV7-9 and TRBJ2-7; 7 nucleotides match TRBD2. Per germline, CDR1 SEHNR and CDR2 FQNEAQ (reference sequence). The CDR3 has 14 amino acids. J lost 4 bases, V lost 5 bases, and 8 bases had no gene match. The DNA for the CDR3 is TGTGCCAGCAGCCGCGGGGGAAACCTATACGAGCAGTACTTC. It yields the protein CASSRGGNLYEQYF. The full variable domain, rest sourced from reference TRBV7-9 and TRBJ2-7, is DTGVSQNPRHKITKRGQNVTFRCDPISEHNRLYWYRQTLGQGPEFLTYFQNEAQLEKSRLLSDRFSAERPKGSFSTLEIQRTEQGDSAMYLCASSRGGNLYEQYFGPGTRLTVT.